This T cell receptor beta chain was sequenced during a study of blood T cell repertoires in COVID-19. About the research overall: COVID-19 samples collected from the United States, Italy and Spain covered acute and convalescent phases.

CDR3 length equals 12 residues. Germline V gives CDR1 GTSNPN, CDR2 SVGIG (reference sequence). Original methodology: Reference gene primer amplification gave estimated nucleated cell counts. Clones were sequenced by immunoSEQ multiplex PCR, and TCRdb holds only the in-frame ones, with some missing. V and J calls and clone size are those listed in that table; D and trimming were worked out from the DNA. Of 50,000 to 75,000 clones detected, 87% appear once; the ten largest clones hold around 6.3%. The chain couples TRBV30 to TRBJ1-4; TRBD1 is a possible D gene (6 bases). The specimen sequenced was peripheral blood. The receptor was isolated from a man in his 60s with acute or convalescent COVID-19. CDR3 DNA sequence: TGTGGGGGGCAGCTGAAAGGCGAAAAACTGTTTTTT. This encodes CGGQLKGEKLFF.